Below are 13 T cell receptor beta chains sequenced from a single sample in a study of shared clonotypes between healthy human individuals. CD45RO-negative cells were positively selected for CCR7, leaving out terminally differentiated effector memory CD45RA+ cells. Data came from immunoSEQ multiplex PCR; TCRdb stores just in-frame clones and leaves some out. The data show about 2.1 million clones, just under 95% seen once. Sequencing was performed on naive CD8+ T cells from PBMCs. The source of these receptors is a young man in good health. Some clones in this sample may be carry-over from other donors' samples.

This clone was seen once. The genes are TRBV11-3 and TRBJ2-7, with TRBD1 identical over 8 bases. The V segment lost 3 bases and the J segment 5 bases; nucleotides outside the gene matches: 12. The CDR3 is 16 residues long. CDR1 SGHNT and CDR2 YENEEA come from the germline V gene. CDR3 sequence (DNA): TGTGCCAGCAGCTTGGGGGGCGAAGGACAGGGTAACGAGCAGTACTTC. Translated: CASSLGGEGQGNEQYF.

The gene calls are TRBV7-9 and TRBJ2-1; the D gene is possibly TRBD1 (5 bases). The CDR3 covers 15 residues. Germline-derived CDR1 and CDR2 are SEHNR and FQNEAQ (reference sequence). V was pared by 2 bases and J by 5 bases, with 13 bases between. In DNA form, the CDR3 reads TGTGCCAGCAGCTTACCCCCTGCGGACAACAATGAGCAGTTCTTC. This sequence encodes CASSLPPADNNEQFF.

The chain uses TRBV9 and TRBJ2-7, with D hard to call. This CDR3 is 13 amino acids long. Germline assignment: CDR1 SGDLS and CDR2 YYNGEE. V lost 4 bases and J lost 6, with 14 bases in between. CDR3 in amino acids: CASSSSVFGEQYF. As DNA, the CDR3 is TGTGCCAGCAGCTCCTCGGTGTTCGGCGAGCAGTACTTC.

The genes are TRBV7-2 and TRBJ2-3, with 11 bases identical to TRBD2. There are 18 residues in the CDR3. V was clipped by 1 base and J by 6 bases; unmatched bases: 12. CDR1 and CDR2 (germline): SGHTA, FQGNSA. As DNA, the CDR3 is TGTGCCAGCAGCTTAGAAGGCCCTAGCGGGAGGATGTGGGATACGCAGTATTTT. This encodes CASSLEGPSGRMWDTQYF.

V gene TRBV11-2 combines with J gene TRBJ2-7, with D maybe TRBD2 (6 bases). The germline V and J ends were trimmed by 8 bases and 2 bases, with 10 bases remaining between them. The CDR3 is 12 amino acids. Germline V gene lookup returns CDR1 SGHAT and CDR2 FQNNGV. DNA of the CDR3: TGTGCCAGCGGAGGGCCTACCTACGAGCAGTACTTC. Protein product: CASGGPTYEQYF.

A remark on this clone: The same CDR3 is also encoded by other DNA sequences in this sample. The DNA of the CDR3 is TGTGCCACCAGCGGGACCTTGAACACCGGGGAGCTGTTTTTT. Amino acid sequence: CATSGTLNTGELFF. V usage is TRBV15 and J usage is TRBJ2-2; D is possibly TRBD1 or TRBD2 (5 bases each). Germline V gene data show CDR1 as LNHNV and CDR2 as YYDKDF (reference sequence). The CDR3 totals 14 residues. V lost 5 bases to trimming and J lost 1 base, with 8 bases between them.

The rearrangement links TRBV5-6 to TRBJ1-1; D possibly corresponds to TRBD1 (6 bases). V was trimmed by 0 bases and J by 1 base, leaving 7 bases between them. In germline, CDR1 is SGHDT, CDR2 YYEEEE. This CDR3 is built from 14 residues. The DNA of the CDR3 is TGTGCCAGCAGCTTGGTACAGGGGAACACTGAAGCTTTCTTT. It translates to CASSLVQGNTEAFF.

This chain joins TRBV7-9 and TRBJ1-6, with no clear D. In germline, CDR1 is SEHNR, CDR2 FQNEAQ (reference sequence). This CDR3 is built from 12 residues. V was trimmed by 3 bases and J by 9 bases, leaving 6 bases between them. The chain's CDR3 is CASSFMASPLHF. CDR3 sequence (DNA): TGTGCCAGCAGCTTTATGGCTTCACCCCTCCACTTT.

The chain recombines TRBV18 with TRBJ2-7; possible D gene TRBD1, 6 bases. CDR3 length: 14 residues. V lost 3 bases to trimming and J lost 0 bases, with 9 bases between them. From germline, CDR1 is KGHSH and CDR2 LQKENI. The CDR3 region is CASSPRTDSYEQYF. CDR3 bases: TGTGCCAGCTCACCGAGGACAGACTCCTACGAGCAGTACTTC.

V gene TRBV7-8 combines with J gene TRBJ2-1; the D call may be TRBD1 or TRBD2 (6 bases each). Germline loops: CDR1 SGHVS, CDR2 FQNEAQ. Trimming left V 4 bases short and J 2 bases short, with 12 bases between. CDR3 length: 15 residues. CDR3 region: CASSSGGLPYNEQFF. The DNA for the CDR3 is TGTGCCAGCAGCTCTGGGGGGCTACCCTACAATGAGCAGTTCTTC.

This rearrangement joins TRBV10-2 to TRBJ1-1, with D possibly matching TRBD1 (5 bases). V dropped 9 bases and J dropped 1 base, with 9 bases sitting between them. Germline V gives CDR1 WSHSY, CDR2 SAAADI. This CDR3 is built from 12 residues. The CDR3 DNA follows: TGCGCCAGTGAGACAGCGAACACTGAAGCTTTCTTT. This encodes CASETANTEAFF.

The chain combines TRBV29-1 with TRBJ2-1, with D unresolved. There are 17 residues in the CDR3. The germline V gene has CDR1 SQVTM and CDR2 ANQGSEA. V was clipped by 1 base and J by 12 bases, with 28 bases between them. Here the CDR3 DNA reads TGCAGCGTTGAAGTGTTCGAGCGAAACGAGTGGGCAATTGGGCAGTTCTTC. Translating gives CSVEVFERNEWAIGQFF.

To note about this clone: One junction end does not reproduce the germline sequence, and a read error may be involved. The chain recombines TRBV19 with TRBJ2-7; possibly TRBD2 for D (5 bases). The V gene's germline CDR1 is LNHDA and CDR2 SQIVND (reference sequence). The CDR3 is 11 amino acids. The CDR3 region has the DNA TGTGCCAGTAGTAACGGGCCCCAGAGGGACTTC. Protein sequence: CASSNGPQRDF.